This T cell receptor beta chain appears in the sequencing data of a study of response to subunit inactivated influenza vaccine listed by TCRdb under 2018. For the study in its entirety: The study used deep quantitative T cell receptor repertoire profiling to track responses to a trivalent subunit inactivated influenza vaccine.

Beyond this particular receptor, the publication reports: According to the authors, only a limited number of new T cells may be recruited by each seasonal influenza vaccination.

This clonotype was found many times. Its antigen specificity is not known. Base qualities are not recorded, but no much larger clone differs from it by a single base. Library preparation used RT-PCR. Sequencer: Illumina HiSeq 2500. TCRdb took the public reads, trimmed them with fastp at Q25, ran MiXCR for clone calling and kept in-frame beta chains. Rows merge per CDR3 protein into single entries with the most common DNA and genes. The sample yields almost 600,000 distinct CDR3 sequences; about 15% were counted once. 11% of the sample rests with the top ten. From a lookup of the germline V gene (reference sequence), CDR1 and CDR2 are SGHKS and YYEKEE. The CDR3, cysteine through phenylalanine, is 13 amino acids long. Only CDR3 DNA is held: 39 bases, read in frame from base 1. A distance of 6 bases separates the germline ends of V and J, which lose 1 base and 4 bases respectively.

The chain joins TRBV5-5 to TRBJ2-1; the D segment cannot be called with confidence. The sequencing here drew on PBMCs from blood, taken 11 to 12 days after vaccination. The sequence was obtained from a man aged 45-65 years who received an inactivated influenza vaccine. Donor details come from another sample of the same person, matched by shared clones. The CDR3 protein sequence reads: CASSLSQYNEQFF. The DNA sequence follows: TGTGCCAGCAGCTTGTCACAGTACAATGAGCAGTTCTTC. Reference TRBV5-5 and TRBJ2-1 genes cover what lies past the CDR3, so the full variable domain is DAGVTQSPTHLIKTRGQQVTLRCSPISGHKSVSWYQQVLGQGPQFIFQYYEKEERGRGNFPDRFSARQFPNYSSELNVNALLLGDSALYLCASSLSQYNEQFFGPGTRLTVL.